This T cell receptor beta chain was identified during a study of cytomegalovirus exposure and HLA in healthy donors. From germline, CDR1 is SGHVS and CDR2 FNYEAQ. This CDR3 contains 17 residues. Trimming at V came to 0 bases and at J to 5 bases, leaving 9 bases not matched to a gene. The PCR contained 60 Vbeta and 13 Jbeta primers. Sequenced by immunoSEQ multiplex PCR; TCRdb stores in-frame clones only, minus some. The sample consists of around 270,000 clones, roughly 80% of them appearing once. Findings and limits, study-wide: A missense DCLRE1C variant was associated with V- and J-gene trimming of TCR beta chains in a later analysis, and an independent cohort replicated the association. Analysis was performed later, and it showed HLA-associated TCR beta chains to be more clonally expanded than equally common others. An analysis that was carried out later associated 15,000 to 20,000 TCR beta sequences with HLA alleles at 0.05 false discovery rate.

In the case of this clone: Its antigen is unidentified.

Sequenced input: PBMCs. The chain is built from TRBV7-6 and TRBJ2-1; TRBD2 matches 8 bases. This clonotype was obtained from a girl aged 2-10 years in good health and CMV-seronegative. The CDR3 nucleotides are TGTGCCAGCAGCTTAGCTCGAAGGAGCGGGAGTAACAATGAGCAGTTCTTC. Amino acid sequence: CASSLARRSGSNNEQFF.